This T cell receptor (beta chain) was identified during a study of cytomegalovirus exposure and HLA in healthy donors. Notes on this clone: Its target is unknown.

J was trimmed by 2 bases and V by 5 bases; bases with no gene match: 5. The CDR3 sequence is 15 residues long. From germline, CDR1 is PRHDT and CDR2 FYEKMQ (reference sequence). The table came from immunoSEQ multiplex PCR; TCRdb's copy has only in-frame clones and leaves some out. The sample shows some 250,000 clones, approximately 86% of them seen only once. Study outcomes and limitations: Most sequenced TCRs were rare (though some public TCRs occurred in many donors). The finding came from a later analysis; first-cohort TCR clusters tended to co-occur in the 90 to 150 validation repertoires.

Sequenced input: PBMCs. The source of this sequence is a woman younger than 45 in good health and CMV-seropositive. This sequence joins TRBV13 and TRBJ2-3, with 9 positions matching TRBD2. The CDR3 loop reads CASSKRLAATDTQYF. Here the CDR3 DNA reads TGTGCCAGCAGCAAGAGACTAGCGGCCACAGATACGCAGTATTTT. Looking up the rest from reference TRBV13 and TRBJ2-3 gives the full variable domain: AAGVIQSPRHLIKEKRETATLKCYPIPRHDTVYWYQQGPGQDPQFLISFYEKMQSDKGSIPDRFSAQQFSDYHSELNMSSLELGDSALYFCASSKRLAATDTQYFGPGTRLTVL.